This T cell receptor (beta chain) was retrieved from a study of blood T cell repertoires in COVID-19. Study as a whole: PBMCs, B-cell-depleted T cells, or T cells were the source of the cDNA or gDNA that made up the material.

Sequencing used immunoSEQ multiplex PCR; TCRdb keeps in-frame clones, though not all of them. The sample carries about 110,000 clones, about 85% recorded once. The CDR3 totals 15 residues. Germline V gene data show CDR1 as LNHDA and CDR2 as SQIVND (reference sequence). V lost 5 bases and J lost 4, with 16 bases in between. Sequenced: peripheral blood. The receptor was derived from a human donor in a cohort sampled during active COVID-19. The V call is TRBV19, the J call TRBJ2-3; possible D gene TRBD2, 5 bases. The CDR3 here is CASSPLGEGSDTQYF. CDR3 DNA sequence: TGTGCCAGTAGTCCCCTAGGAGAGGGCTCAGATACGCAGTATTTT.